This TCR beta chain was profiled in a study of cytomegalovirus exposure and HLA in healthy donors. Primers: 60 Vbeta forward and 13 Jbeta reverse. The assay was immunoSEQ multiplex PCR, and TCRdb's table has in-frame clones only and misses some. The data contain 200,000 to 300,000 clones, roughly 81% of them singletons. The donors were healthy bone marrow donors. Notes on the study in general: In a later analysis, donors in an Asian-associated ancestry cluster reportedly had fewer N-insertions in productive TCRs than the cohort mean. Indistinguishable V segments, including TRBV6-2 and TRBV6-3, were excluded.

For this clone: The target antigen is unknown.

The V and J ends lost 5 bases and 2 bases respectively, with 15 bases between them. This CDR3 spans 15 amino acids. Germline V gives CDR1 LNHDA, CDR2 SQIVND (reference sequence). The source material was PBMCs. This sequence originates from a middle-aged woman in good health and CMV-seropositive. This chain connects TRBV19 to TRBJ2-5, with D perhaps TRBD2 (5 bases). CDR3 DNA sequence: TGTGCCAGTAGTTTCGACGGAGGCCGGCAAGAGACCCAGTACTTC. This translates into CASSFDGGRQETQYF.